Here is one T cell receptor beta chain with its context. This specimen belongs to a study of shared clonotypes between healthy human individuals. Looked up from germline, CDR1 is MNHNY and CDR2 is SVGAGI (reference sequence). The length of the CDR3 is 15 residues. Trimming pared 2 bases from V and 1 base from J, leaving 11 bases between. Each of the donors was a healthy adult who was HIV-negative and had not had a recent acute infection or vaccination. CD45RA+ naive and CD45RA-negative memory subsets were separated from CD4+ cells. The assay was run at deep level. TCRdb keeps only in-frame clones here, not all; method: immunoSEQ multiplex PCR. Altogether some 1,100,000 clones are present, 70% to 80% being singletons, with the ten largest covering more than 0.45%.

V gene TRBV6-6 combines with J gene TRBJ1-1; no firm D call. This clonotype was sampled from a man between 18 and 35 years old in good health. Some clones in this sample may be carry-over from other donors' samples. Sequences were obtained from memory CD4+ T cells from PBMCs. Subset denoted: CD45RA-negative fraction. This CDR3 reads CASSYPIRANTEAFF. DNA for the CDR3: TGTGCCAGCAGTTACCCGATTCGTGCGAACACTGAAGCTTTCTTT.